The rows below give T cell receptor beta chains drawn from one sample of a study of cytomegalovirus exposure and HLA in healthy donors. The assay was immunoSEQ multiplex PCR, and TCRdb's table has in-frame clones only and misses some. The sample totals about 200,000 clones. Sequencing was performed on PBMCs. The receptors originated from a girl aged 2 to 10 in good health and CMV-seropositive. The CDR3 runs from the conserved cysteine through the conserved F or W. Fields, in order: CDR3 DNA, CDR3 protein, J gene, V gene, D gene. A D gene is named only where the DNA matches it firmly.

CDR3nt: TGTGCCAGCAGTAGGGGGCGAGGGGAGACCCAGTACTTC
CDR3aa: CASSRGRGETQYF
j_gene: TRBJ2-5
v_gene: TRBV2
d_gene: TRBD1

CDR3nt: TGCGCCAGCAGGACTAGCGGGCTAGCCAAAAACATTCAGTACTTC
CDR3aa: CASRTSGLAKNIQYF
j_gene: TRBJ2-4
v_gene: TRBV5-1
d_gene: TRBD2

CDR3nt: TGTGCCAGCACCCCAGCGGCAACCTACGAGCAGTACTTC
CDR3aa: CASTPAATYEQYF
j_gene: TRBJ2-7
v_gene: TRBV25-1
d_gene: .

CDR3nt: TGTGCCAGCAGGTTGACTAGCGGGAGGGTTCAAGAGACCCAGTACTTC
CDR3aa: CASRLTSGRVQETQYF
j_gene: TRBJ2-5
v_gene: TRBV2
d_gene: TRBD2

CDR3nt: TGTGCCAGCAGTTTTCTAGCGGGAGTGGGAACCGGGGAGCTGTTTTTT
CDR3aa: CASSFLAGVGTGELFF
j_gene: TRBJ2-2
v_gene: TRBV28
d_gene: TRBD2

CDR3nt: TGTGCCAGCAGCCCCGCCCGGGAGCAGTACTTC
CDR3aa: CASSPAREQYF
j_gene: TRBJ2-7
v_gene: TRBV7-9
d_gene: .

CDR3nt: TGTGCCAGCAGCGCCACGGGACAGGACTACGAGCAGTACTTC
CDR3aa: CASSATGQDYEQYF
j_gene: TRBJ2-7
v_gene: TRBV9
d_gene: TRBD1

CDR3nt: TGTGCCAGCAGCCGCGAATTAGGGACTGAGACCCAGTACTTC
CDR3aa: CASSRELGTETQYF
j_gene: TRBJ2-5
v_gene: TRBV4-2
d_gene: .

CDR3nt: TGCAGCGTCGGGCGGCAGGGGGCGGATGGCTACACCTTC
CDR3aa: CSVGRQGADGYTF
j_gene: TRBJ1-2
v_gene: TRBV29-1
d_gene: TRBD1

CDR3nt: TGTGCCAGCAGCCCAAGGACTTTTCACTCCTACAATGAGCAGTTCTTC
CDR3aa: CASSPRTFHSYNEQFF
j_gene: TRBJ2-1
v_gene: TRBV7-9
d_gene: .

CDR3nt: TGTGCCAGCAGCTTGGGGACAGGGCACTACGAGCAGTACTTC
CDR3aa: CASSLGTGHYEQYF
j_gene: TRBJ2-7
v_gene: TRBV7-8
d_gene: TRBD1

CDR3nt: TGTGCCAGCTCCGCAGGCGTCCCGGGAAGATCCTACAATGAGCAGTTCTTC
CDR3aa: CASSAGVPGRSYNEQFF
j_gene: TRBJ2-1
v_gene: TRBV18
d_gene: .

CDR3nt: TGTGCCAGCGACCGGGACAGGAACACCGGGGAGCTGTTTTTT
CDR3aa: CASDRDRNTGELFF
j_gene: TRBJ2-2
v_gene: TRBV11-2
d_gene: TRBD1

CDR3nt: TGTGCCAGCAGCGTAGCGGGTGGAGCGAACACCGGGGAGCTGTTTTTT
CDR3aa: CASSVAGGANTGELFF
j_gene: TRBJ2-2
v_gene: TRBV9
d_gene: .

CDR3nt: TGTGCCAGCAACCTGGGACAGGTCTCTGGAAACACCATATATTTT
CDR3aa: CASNLGQVSGNTIYF
j_gene: TRBJ1-3
v_gene: TRBV28
d_gene: TRBD1

CDR3nt: TGTGCCAGCAGCTTAAACGCTGTCGCGGCGCAGTATTTT
CDR3aa: CASSLNAVAAQYF
j_gene: TRBJ2-3
v_gene: TRBV11-1
d_gene: .

CDR3nt: TGTGCCAGCAGTGGGGGGAGGGGTTTAAACACTGAAGCTTTCTTT
CDR3aa: CASSGGRGLNTEAFF
j_gene: TRBJ1-1
v_gene: TRBV6-1
d_gene: .

CDR3nt: TGTGCCAGCAGTTTGTATGGGAGGGGTGACTATGGCTACACCTTC
CDR3aa: CASSLYGRGDYGYTF
j_gene: TRBJ1-2
v_gene: TRBV28
d_gene: .

CDR3nt: TGTGCCAGCAGGCGGGACCGTTACACTGAAGCTTTCTTT
CDR3aa: CASRRDRYTEAFF
j_gene: TRBJ1-1
v_gene: TRBV5-5
d_gene: .

CDR3nt: TGCGCCAGCACGCCGACTAGCGGGTACAATGAGCAGTTCTTC
CDR3aa: CASTPTSGYNEQFF
j_gene: TRBJ2-1
v_gene: TRBV5-1
d_gene: TRBD2

CDR3nt: TGCAGCGTTGCAGGCGACCATAGCAATCAGCCCCAGCATTTT
CDR3aa: CSVAGDHSNQPQHF
j_gene: TRBJ1-5
v_gene: TRBV29-1
d_gene: .

CDR3nt: TGCGCCAGCGACGGGGGCGGGAGGGCCTTCGGTTTGAACACCGGGGAGCTGTTTTTT
CDR3aa: CASDGGGRAFGLNTGELFF
j_gene: TRBJ2-2
v_gene: TRBV5-1
d_gene: TRBD2

CDR3nt: TGTGCCAGCAGTTGGACAGGGAATCAGCCCCAGCATTTT
CDR3aa: CASSWTGNQPQHF
j_gene: TRBJ1-5
v_gene: TRBV6-5
d_gene: TRBD1

CDR3nt: TGTGCCAGCAGTCTCGAGGTCGCCTCCTACGAGCAGTACTTC
CDR3aa: CASSLEVASYEQYF
j_gene: TRBJ2-7
v_gene: TRBV28
d_gene: .

CDR3nt: TGTGCCAGCAGCCAAGCGTACAGGGGTGCCTATGGCTACACCTTC
CDR3aa: CASSQAYRGAYGYTF
j_gene: TRBJ1-2
v_gene: TRBV14
d_gene: TRBD1

CDR3nt: TGTGCCAGCAGTGTACTACAGGGGCCTACCCACACAGATACGCAGTATTTT
CDR3aa: CASSVLQGPTHTDTQYF
j_gene: TRBJ2-3
v_gene: TRBV6-1
d_gene: TRBD1

CDR3nt: TGTGCCAGCAGGACGGGACTCTACAATGAGCAGTTCTTC
CDR3aa: CASRTGLYNEQFF
j_gene: TRBJ2-1
v_gene: TRBV2
d_gene: .

CDR3nt: TGTGCCAGTAGTACACCGGGACTGTCTGACAATGAGCAGTTCTTC
CDR3aa: CASSTPGLSDNEQFF
j_gene: TRBJ2-1
v_gene: TRBV19
d_gene: .

CDR3nt: TGTGCCAGCAGGTCGCTCGGGACTGATCACAATGAGCAGTTCTTC
CDR3aa: CASRSLGTDHNEQFF
j_gene: TRBJ2-1
v_gene: TRBV2
d_gene: .

CDR3nt: TGTGCCAGCAGTGAAGACAGTTCGTTTTCCTACGAGCAGTACTTC
CDR3aa: CASSEDSSFSYEQYF
j_gene: TRBJ2-7
v_gene: TRBV6-1
d_gene: .

CDR3nt: TGCAGCGTTGCCCTAGCGGGAGAAGAGACCCAGTACTTC
CDR3aa: CSVALAGEETQYF
j_gene: TRBJ2-5
v_gene: TRBV29-1
d_gene: TRBD2

CDR3nt: TGTGCCAGCTCACCCGGGACACCCTATGGCTACACCTTC
CDR3aa: CASSPGTPYGYTF
j_gene: TRBJ1-2
v_gene: TRBV18
d_gene: .

CDR3nt: TGTGCCAGCAGTTTATCCATCAGGGTGGGGCAAGAGACCCAGTACTTC
CDR3aa: CASSLSIRVGQETQYF
j_gene: TRBJ2-5
v_gene: TRBV27
d_gene: .

CDR3nt: TGTGCCAGCAAAAGGGCAAGGGGGCACCGGACTAACTATGGCTACACCTTC
CDR3aa: CASKRARGHRTNYGYTF
j_gene: TRBJ1-2
v_gene: TRBV2
d_gene: TRBD1

CDR3nt: TGTGCCAGCAGTGAACCTCGGTATAGGGCAGGGAATGAAAAACTGTTTTTT
CDR3aa: CASSEPRYRAGNEKLFF
j_gene: TRBJ1-4
v_gene: TRBV6-1
d_gene: .

CDR3nt: TGCAGCGTCCCAGACAGGAGGATAGCTAACTATGGCTACACCTTC
CDR3aa: CSVPDRRIANYGYTF
j_gene: TRBJ1-2
v_gene: TRBV29-1
d_gene: .

CDR3nt: TGTGCCAGCAGCATAATCGACAGTAAGAACACCGGGGAGCTGTTTTTT
CDR3aa: CASSIIDSKNTGELFF
j_gene: TRBJ2-2
v_gene: TRBV14
d_gene: .

CDR3nt: TGTGCCATCAGTGAGTCTGGGGCGGCCGATCAGCCCCAGCATTTT
CDR3aa: CAISESGAADQPQHF
j_gene: TRBJ1-5
v_gene: TRBV10-3
d_gene: .

CDR3nt: TGTGCCACCGGGAGGGCTTCCTACGAGCAGTACTTC
CDR3aa: CATGRASYEQYF
j_gene: TRBJ2-7
v_gene: TRBV7-9
d_gene: TRBD2

CDR3nt: TGCGCCAGCAGATCAGTGACAGCGCCTCAAGAGACCCAGTACTTC
CDR3aa: CASRSVTAPQETQYF
j_gene: TRBJ2-5
v_gene: TRBV5-1
d_gene: .

CDR3nt: TGTGCCAGCAGCTTAGGGGCTAGCGGGAGGGCCTCCTACGAGCAGTACTTC
CDR3aa: CASSLGASGRASYEQYF
j_gene: TRBJ2-7
v_gene: TRBV7-2
d_gene: TRBD2

CDR3nt: TGTGCCAGCAGCCCCGTAGTAGCGGGAGTGGCAGATACGCAGTATTTT
CDR3aa: CASSPVVAGVADTQYF
j_gene: TRBJ2-3
v_gene: TRBV28
d_gene: TRBD2

CDR3nt: TGTGCCAGCAGCTTAGCGGCGGGAGCGAACGATGAGCAGTTCTTC
CDR3aa: CASSLAAGANDEQFF
j_gene: TRBJ2-1
v_gene: TRBV7-7
d_gene: TRBD2

CDR3nt: TGTGCCAGCAGCTTAGCGATCGGTTACGAGCAGTACTTC
CDR3aa: CASSLAIGYEQYF
j_gene: TRBJ2-7
v_gene: TRBV7-8
d_gene: .

CDR3nt: TGTGCCAGCAGTTTATCCCCGGGACACACAACTCCTAACACTGAAGCTTTCTTT
CDR3aa: CASSLSPGHTTPNTEAFF
j_gene: TRBJ1-1
v_gene: TRBV27
d_gene: .

CDR3nt: TGTGCCAGCAGCCCCCCGGGACAGGGAAGGGATCAGCCCCAGCATTTT
CDR3aa: CASSPPGQGRDQPQHF
j_gene: TRBJ1-5
v_gene: TRBV7-9
d_gene: TRBD1

CDR3nt: TGTGCCAGCATCCCCGAGAGCTCCTACGAGCAGTACTTC
CDR3aa: CASIPESSYEQYF
j_gene: TRBJ2-7
v_gene: TRBV2
d_gene: .

CDR3nt: TGTGCCAGCACTGAAGCGGACATAGCCAAAAACATTCAGTACTTC
CDR3aa: CASTEADIAKNIQYF
j_gene: TRBJ2-4
v_gene: TRBV6-1
d_gene: .

CDR3nt: TGTGCCAGCAGGCTCAGGGGGAACACTGAAGCTTTCTTT
CDR3aa: CASRLRGNTEAFF
j_gene: TRBJ1-1
v_gene: TRBV6-1
d_gene: .

CDR3nt: TGTGCCAGCAGTTCCCCGGGACAGGCTCTCGAAGGCTACACCTTC
CDR3aa: CASSSPGQALEGYTF
j_gene: TRBJ1-2
v_gene: TRBV28
d_gene: TRBD1

CDR3nt: TGTGCCAGCAGCTCGGGGGGCCACAGGGGCTACACCTTC
CDR3aa: CASSSGGHRGYTF
j_gene: TRBJ1-2
v_gene: TRBV5-4
d_gene: .

CDR3nt: TGCAGCGTCGAACTAGCGGGGGGGCCGATCAAGTACTTC
CDR3aa: CSVELAGGPIKYF
j_gene: TRBJ2-7
v_gene: TRBV29-1
d_gene: TRBD2

CDR3nt: TGTGCCAGCAGACTCCGCCGGGGCACCGGGGAGCTGTTTTTT
CDR3aa: CASRLRRGTGELFF
j_gene: TRBJ2-2
v_gene: TRBV7-8
d_gene: .

CDR3nt: TGTGCCAGCAGCTTAGTGGGACTAGTCTTT
CDR3aa: CASSLVGLVF
j_gene: TRBJ2-3
v_gene: TRBV11-2
d_gene: TRBD2

CDR3nt: TGTGCCGTAAGACCTAGCTCCTACGAGCAGTACTTC
CDR3aa: CAVRPSSYEQYF
j_gene: TRBJ2-7
v_gene: TRBV2
d_gene: .

CDR3nt: TGTGCCAGCAGCGGGGGGTATGGCTACACCTTC
CDR3aa: CASSGGYGYTF
j_gene: TRBJ1-2
v_gene: TRBV6-5
d_gene: .

CDR3nt: TGTGCCAGCAGTTCCGGACTAGCGGGGCCCCAAGAGACCCAGTACTTC
CDR3aa: CASSSGLAGPQETQYF
j_gene: TRBJ2-5
v_gene: TRBV27
d_gene: TRBD2

CDR3nt: TGTGCCAGCAGTATACAGAATCAGCCCCAGCATTTT
CDR3aa: CASSIQNQPQHF
j_gene: TRBJ1-5
v_gene: TRBV2
d_gene: .

CDR3nt: TGTGCCATCAGTGAGTCGAAGGTGGTGGAGGGCGGGGAGCTGTTTTTT
CDR3aa: CAISESKVVEGGELFF
j_gene: TRBJ2-2
v_gene: TRBV10-3
d_gene: .

CDR3nt: TGTGCCAGCAGCCGACGGACAGGCGCGAATCAGCCCCAGCATTTT
CDR3aa: CASSRRTGANQPQHF
j_gene: TRBJ1-5
v_gene: TRBV27
d_gene: TRBD1